The clone carrying this T cell receptor beta chain has more than one count but fewer than ten. Its cognate antigen is unknown. The germline V and J ends were trimmed by 6 bases and 16 bases, with 20 bases remaining between them. The CDR3 covers 13 residues. The germline CDR1 and CDR2 sequences are SGHRS and YFSETQ. The data originate from a study of early T cells in non-severe SARS-CoV-2 infection. Background on the study: The sequenced material was bulk RNA from unsorted whole blood, and its chains were unpaired. Whole-study results and caveats: Clonotype matching in VDJdb favored anti-spike CD8 responses and did not capture private and CD4 specificities.

Researchers tagged individual cDNA molecules with unique molecular identifiers. Each CDR3 protein gets one entry after TCRdb re-called the 5' RACE reads with MiXCR. The sample records fewer than 75,000 distinct CDR3 sequences, 20% to 25% being singletons. The source of this sequence is an adult who was a healthcare worker with PCR-confirmed SARS-CoV-2 infection or an uninfected control (not recorded which). This rearrangement joins TRBV5-1 to TRBJ1-6; weak D call: TRBD1 (5 bases). The sample here was whole blood, taken at baseline. CDR3 region: CASKVVADSSLHF. Here the CDR3 DNA reads TGCGCCAGCAAGGTGGTCGCTGACAGCTCTCTCCACTTT. Combining the CDR3 with reference TRBV5-1 and TRBJ1-6 gives the whole variable domain KAGVTQTPRYLIKTRGQQVTLSCSPISGHRSVSWYQQTPGQGLQFLFEYFSETQRNKGNFPGRFSGRQFSNSRSEMNVSTLELGDSALYLCASKVVADSSLHFGNGTRLTVT.